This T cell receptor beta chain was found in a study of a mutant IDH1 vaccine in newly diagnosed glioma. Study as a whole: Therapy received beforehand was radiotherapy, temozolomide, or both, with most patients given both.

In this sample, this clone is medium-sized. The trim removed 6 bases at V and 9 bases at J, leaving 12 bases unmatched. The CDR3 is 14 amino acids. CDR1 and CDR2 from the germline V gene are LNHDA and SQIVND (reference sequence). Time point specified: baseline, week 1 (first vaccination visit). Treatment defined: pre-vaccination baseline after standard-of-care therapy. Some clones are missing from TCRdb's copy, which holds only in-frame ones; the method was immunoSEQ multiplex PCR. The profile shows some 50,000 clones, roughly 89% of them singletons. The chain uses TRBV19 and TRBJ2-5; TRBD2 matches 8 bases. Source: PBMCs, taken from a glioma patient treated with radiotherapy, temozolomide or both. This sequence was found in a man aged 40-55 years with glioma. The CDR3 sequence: CASSYSSGRGAQYF. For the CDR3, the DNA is TGTGCCAGTAGCTACTCTAGCGGGCGTGGTGCCCAGTACTTC.